This T cell receptor (beta chain) was recorded in a study of T cells expressing NK-cell markers. Study context: Seropositivity for HCMV was found in most of the eight sequenced donors, with one seronegative. The study's findings and limits: Specificity for HCMV among expanded NKG2C+ T cell clones was not established.

CDR3 size: 18 residues. Germline V gene data show CDR1 as LGHNA and CDR2 as YNFKEQ. As to this clonotype: Its antigen is not identified.

With the 5' RACE reads reprocessed, TCRdb shows one record per CDR3 protein and no DNA. The table for this sample gives about 400,000 distinct CDR3 sequences. This clonotype was obtained from a woman between 45 and 65 years old in good health. The sample taken for sequencing was blood T cells: a sorted CD56 or NKG2C T cell subset, CD4+ or CD8+ T cells, or bulk PBMC T cells (not recorded which). V gene TRBV4-2 combines with J gene TRBJ2-2; TCRdb calls TRBD2, which cannot be checked without DNA. CDR3: CASSQEASPTFDTGELFF.